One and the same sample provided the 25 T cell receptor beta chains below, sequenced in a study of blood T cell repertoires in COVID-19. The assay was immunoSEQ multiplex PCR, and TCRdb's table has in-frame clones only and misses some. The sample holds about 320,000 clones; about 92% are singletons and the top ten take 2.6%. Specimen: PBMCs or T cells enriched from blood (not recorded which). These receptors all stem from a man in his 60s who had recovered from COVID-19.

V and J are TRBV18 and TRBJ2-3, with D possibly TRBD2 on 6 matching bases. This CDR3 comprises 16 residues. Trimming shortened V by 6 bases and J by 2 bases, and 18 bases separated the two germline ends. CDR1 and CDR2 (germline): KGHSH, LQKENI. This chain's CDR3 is CASSPGISGTTDTQYF. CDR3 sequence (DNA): TGTGCCAGCTCGCCGGGGATTAGCGGAACCACAGATACGCAGTATTTT.

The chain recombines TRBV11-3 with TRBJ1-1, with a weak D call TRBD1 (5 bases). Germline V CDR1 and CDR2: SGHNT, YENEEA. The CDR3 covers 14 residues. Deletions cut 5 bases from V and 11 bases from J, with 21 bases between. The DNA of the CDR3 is TGTGCCAGCAGCACATCCCAGTTGGACAACAGGGCTTTCTTT. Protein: CASSTSQLDNRAFF.

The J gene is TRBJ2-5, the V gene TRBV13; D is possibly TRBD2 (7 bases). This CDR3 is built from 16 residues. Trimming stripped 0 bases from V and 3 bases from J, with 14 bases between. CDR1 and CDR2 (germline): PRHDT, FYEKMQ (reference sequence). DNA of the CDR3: TGTGCCAGCAGCTTAGGATACGGCGGGGGCAAAGAGACCCAGTACTTC. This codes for CASSLGYGGGKETQYF. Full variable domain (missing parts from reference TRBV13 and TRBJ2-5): AAGVIQSPRHLIKEKRETATLKCYPIPRHDTVYWYQQGPGQDPQFLISFYEKMQSDKGSIPDRFSAQQFSDYHSELNMSSLELGDSALYFCASSLGYGGGKETQYFGPGTRLLVL.

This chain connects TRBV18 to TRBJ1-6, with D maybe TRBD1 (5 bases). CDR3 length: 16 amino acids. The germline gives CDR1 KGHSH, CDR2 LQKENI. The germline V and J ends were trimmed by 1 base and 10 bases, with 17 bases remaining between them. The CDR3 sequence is CASSPLPAGRQSPLHF. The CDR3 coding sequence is TGTGCCAGCTCACCACTCCCTGCAGGGCGTCAATCACCCCTCCACTTT. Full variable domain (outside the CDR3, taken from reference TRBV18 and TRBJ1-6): NAGVMQNPRHLVRRRGQEARLRCSPMKGHSHVYWYRQLPEEGLKFMVYLQKENIIDESGMPKERFSAEFPKEGPSILRIQQVVRGDSAAYFCASSPLPAGRQSPLHFGNGTRLTVT.

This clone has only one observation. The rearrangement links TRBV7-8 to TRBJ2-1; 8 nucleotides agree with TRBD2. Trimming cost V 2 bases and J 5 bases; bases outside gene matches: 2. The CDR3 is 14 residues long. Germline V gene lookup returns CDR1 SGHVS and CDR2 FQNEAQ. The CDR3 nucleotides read TGTGCCAGCAGCTTACGGGAGGGCCACAATGAGCAGTTCTTC. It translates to CASSLREGHNEQFF.

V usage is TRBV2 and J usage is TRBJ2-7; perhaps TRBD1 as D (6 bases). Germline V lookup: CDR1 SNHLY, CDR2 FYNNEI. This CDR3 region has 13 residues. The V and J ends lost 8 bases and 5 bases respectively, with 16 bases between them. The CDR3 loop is CASSSRDIDEQYF. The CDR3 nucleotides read TGTGCCAGCTCGTCCCGGGACATCGACGAGCAGTACTTC.

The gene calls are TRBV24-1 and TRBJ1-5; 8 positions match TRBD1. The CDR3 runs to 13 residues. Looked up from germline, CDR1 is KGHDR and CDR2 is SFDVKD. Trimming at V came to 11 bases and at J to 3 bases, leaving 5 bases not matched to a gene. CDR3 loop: CAIADRDNQPQHF. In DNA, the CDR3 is TGTGCCATCGCGGACAGGGACAATCAGCCCCAGCATTTT.

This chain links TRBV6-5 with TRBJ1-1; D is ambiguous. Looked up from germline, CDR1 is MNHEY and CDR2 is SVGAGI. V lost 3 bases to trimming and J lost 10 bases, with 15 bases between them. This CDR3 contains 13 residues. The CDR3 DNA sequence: TGTGCCAGCAGTTATCCCGGTTATTTTGGAGCTTTCTTT. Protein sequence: CASSYPGYFGAFF.

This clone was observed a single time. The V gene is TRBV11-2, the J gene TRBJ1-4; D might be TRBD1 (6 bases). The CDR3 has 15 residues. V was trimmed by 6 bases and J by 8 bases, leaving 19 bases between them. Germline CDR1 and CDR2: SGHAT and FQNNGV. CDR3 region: CASSPAGARGEKLFF. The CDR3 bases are TGTGCCAGCAGTCCTGCGGGGGCCCGAGGGGAAAAACTGTTTTTT.

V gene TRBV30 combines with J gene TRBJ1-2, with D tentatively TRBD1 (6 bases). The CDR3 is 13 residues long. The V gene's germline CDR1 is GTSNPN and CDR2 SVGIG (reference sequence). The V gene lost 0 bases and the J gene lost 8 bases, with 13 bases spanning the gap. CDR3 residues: CAWSVTTGQGYTF. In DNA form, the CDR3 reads TGTGCCTGGAGTGTGACCACAGGGCAAGGCTACACCTTC.

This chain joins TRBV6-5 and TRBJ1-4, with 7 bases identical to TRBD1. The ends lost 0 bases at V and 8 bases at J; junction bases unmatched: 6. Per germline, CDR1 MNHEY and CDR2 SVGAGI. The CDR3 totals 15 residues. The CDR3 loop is CASSYSKGAQEKLFF. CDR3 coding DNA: TGTGCCAGCAGTTACTCGAAGGGGGCACAGGAAAAACTGTTTTTT.

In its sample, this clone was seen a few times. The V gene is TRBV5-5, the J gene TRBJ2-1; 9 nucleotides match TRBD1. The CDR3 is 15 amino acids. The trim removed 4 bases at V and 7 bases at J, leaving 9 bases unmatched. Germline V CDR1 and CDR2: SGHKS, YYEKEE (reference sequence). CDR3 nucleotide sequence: TGTGCCAGCAGCAGAAGCGGGACAGGGTCTAATGAGCAGTTCTTC. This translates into CASSRSGTGSNEQFF.

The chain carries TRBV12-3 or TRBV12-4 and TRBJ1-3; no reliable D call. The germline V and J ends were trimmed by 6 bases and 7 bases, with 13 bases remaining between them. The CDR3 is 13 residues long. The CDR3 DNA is TGTGCCAGCAGCTCCGAAAGCTGGAACACCATATATTTT. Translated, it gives CASSSESWNTIYF.

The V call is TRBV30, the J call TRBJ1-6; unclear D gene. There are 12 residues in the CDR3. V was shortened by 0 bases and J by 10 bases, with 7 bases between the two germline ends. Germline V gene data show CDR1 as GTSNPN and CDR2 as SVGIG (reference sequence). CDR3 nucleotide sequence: TGTGCCTGGAGTGTAAACGGGTCACCCCTCCACTTT. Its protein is CAWSVNGSPLHF.

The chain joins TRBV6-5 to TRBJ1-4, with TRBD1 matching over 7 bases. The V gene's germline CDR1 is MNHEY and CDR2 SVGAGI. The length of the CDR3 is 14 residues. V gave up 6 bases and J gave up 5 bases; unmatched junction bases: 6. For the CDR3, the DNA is TGTGCCAGCAGCCGACAGGGATTGAATGAAAAACTGTTTTTT. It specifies CASSRQGLNEKLFF.

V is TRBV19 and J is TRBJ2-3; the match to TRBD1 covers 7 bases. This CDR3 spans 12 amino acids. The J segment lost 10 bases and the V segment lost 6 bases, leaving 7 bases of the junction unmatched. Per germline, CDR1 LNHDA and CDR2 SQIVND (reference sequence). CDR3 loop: CASRTGPTPQYF. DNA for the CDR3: TGTGCCAGTAGGACAGGGCCAACCCCGCAGTATTTT.

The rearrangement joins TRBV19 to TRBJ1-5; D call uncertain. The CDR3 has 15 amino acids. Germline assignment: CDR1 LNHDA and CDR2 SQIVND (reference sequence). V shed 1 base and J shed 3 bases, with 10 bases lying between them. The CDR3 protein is CASSIVSGFNQPQHF. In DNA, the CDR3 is TGTGCCAGTAGTATAGTCTCGGGGTTCAATCAGCCCCAGCATTTT.

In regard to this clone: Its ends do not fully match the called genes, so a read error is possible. The CDR3 nucleotides are TGTGCCTGCAGCCGGAGCTATAATTCACCCCTCCACTTT. Amino acids: CACSRSYNSPLHF. The V call is TRBV9, the J call TRBJ1-6; D unclear. The CDR3 has 13 residues. Germline CDR1 reads SGDLS; CDR2 reads YYNGEE.

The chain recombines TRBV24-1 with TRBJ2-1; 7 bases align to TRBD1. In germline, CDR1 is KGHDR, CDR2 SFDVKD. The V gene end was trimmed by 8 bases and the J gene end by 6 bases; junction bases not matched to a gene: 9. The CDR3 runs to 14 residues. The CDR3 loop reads CATKGAGLINEQFF. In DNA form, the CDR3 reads TGTGCCACCAAGGGGGCGGGTCTGATCAATGAGCAGTTCTTC.

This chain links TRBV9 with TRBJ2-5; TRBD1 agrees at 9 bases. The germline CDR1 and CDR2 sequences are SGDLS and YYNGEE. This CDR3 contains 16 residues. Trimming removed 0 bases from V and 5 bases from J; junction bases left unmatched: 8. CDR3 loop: CASSVAFGQGIETQYF. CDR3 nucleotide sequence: TGTGCCAGCAGCGTAGCATTCGGACAGGGGATCGAGACCCAGTACTTC. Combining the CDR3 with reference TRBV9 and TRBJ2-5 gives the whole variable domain DSGVTQTPKHLITATGQRVTLRCSPRSGDLSVYWYQQSLDQGLQFLIQYYNGEERAKGNILERFSAQQFPDLHSELNLSSLELGDSALYFCASSVAFGQGIETQYFGPGTRLLVL.

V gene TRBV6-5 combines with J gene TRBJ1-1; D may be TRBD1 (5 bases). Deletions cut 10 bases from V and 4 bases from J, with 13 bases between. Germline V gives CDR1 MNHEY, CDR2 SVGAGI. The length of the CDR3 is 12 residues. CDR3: CATSDGGTEAFF. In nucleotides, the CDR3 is TGTGCCACTTCGGACGGGGGCACTGAAGCTTTCTTT.

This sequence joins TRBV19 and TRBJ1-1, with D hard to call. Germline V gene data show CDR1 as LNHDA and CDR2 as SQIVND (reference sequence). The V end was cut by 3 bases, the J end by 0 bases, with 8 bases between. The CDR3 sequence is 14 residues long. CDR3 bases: TGTGCCAGTAGTATTGGAGGGATGAACACTGAAGCTTTCTTT. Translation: CASSIGGMNTEAFF. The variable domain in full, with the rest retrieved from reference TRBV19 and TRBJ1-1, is DGGITQSPKYLFRKEGQNVTLSCEQNLNHDAMYWYRQDPGQGLRLIYYSQIVNDFQKGDIAEGYSVSREKKESFPLTVTSAQKNPTAFYLCASSIGGMNTEAFFGQGTRLTVV.

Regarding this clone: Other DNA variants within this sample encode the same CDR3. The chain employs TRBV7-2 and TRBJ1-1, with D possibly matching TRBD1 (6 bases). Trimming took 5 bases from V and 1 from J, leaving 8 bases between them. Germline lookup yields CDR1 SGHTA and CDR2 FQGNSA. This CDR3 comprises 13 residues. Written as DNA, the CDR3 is TGTGCCAGCAGCCTGGGACAGAACACTGAAGCTTTCTTT. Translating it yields CASSLGQNTEAFF.

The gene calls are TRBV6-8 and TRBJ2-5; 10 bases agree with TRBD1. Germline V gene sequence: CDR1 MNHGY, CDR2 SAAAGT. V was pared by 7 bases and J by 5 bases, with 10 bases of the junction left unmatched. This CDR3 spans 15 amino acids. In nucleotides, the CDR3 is TGTGCCAGCATTTCCGACAGGGGGCGACGGGAGACCCAGTACTTC. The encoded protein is CASISDRGRRETQYF.

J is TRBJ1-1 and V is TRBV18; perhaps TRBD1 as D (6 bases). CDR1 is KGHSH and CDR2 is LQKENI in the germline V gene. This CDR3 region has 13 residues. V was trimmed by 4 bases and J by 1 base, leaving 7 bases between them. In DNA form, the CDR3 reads TGTGCCAGCTCACGACAGGAGAACACTGAAGCTTTCTTT. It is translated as CASSRQENTEAFF. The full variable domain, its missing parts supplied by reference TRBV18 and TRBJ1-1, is NAGVMQNPRHLVRRRGQEARLRCSPMKGHSHVYWYRQLPEEGLKFMVYLQKENIIDESGMPKERFSAEFPKEGPSILRIQQVVRGDSAAYFCASSRQENTEAFFGQGTRLTVV.